This T cell receptor beta chain was found in a study of OX40 agonist ivuxolimab in advanced cancers. The CDR3 runs 15 residues. CDR1 is LGHNA, CDR2 YNFKEQ, per germline. V lost 1 base and J lost 4, with 10 bases in between. This clone was observed once. This table comes from immunoSEQ multiplex PCR, and its TCRdb copy is limited to in-frame clones, with some not included. The data contain 80,000 or so clones, 85% to 95% of them singletons. The receptor's source is an adult with an advanced solid tumor such as melanoma, head and neck, liver or kidney cancer. The chain recombines TRBV4-2 with TRBJ1-4; D may be TRBD1 (6 bases). This material consisted of CD4+ or CD8+ T cells sorted from blood, taken in a trial of the OX40 agonist ivuxolimab. In DNA, the CDR3 is TGTGCCAGCAGCCAAGCCGGACAGAGTAATGAAAAACTGTTTTTT. Protein product: CASSQAGQSNEKLFF.